This T cell receptor beta chain was sequenced during a study of cytomegalovirus exposure and HLA in healthy donors. While unrecorded immune exposures were likely, the donors were nominally healthy when sampled. General study points: Equally common other TCR beta chains were less clonally expanded than HLA-associated ones, a later analysis found. The study labeled 150 or so TCR beta chains cytomegalovirus-associated.

CDR1 SNHLY and CDR2 FYNNEI come from the germline V gene. The CDR3 runs 14 residues. V lost 6 bases, J lost 4 bases, and 4 bases stayed unmatched. Concerning this clone itself: Its antigen is currently unknown.

Amplification used 60 Vbeta primers and 13 Jbeta primers. Using immunoSEQ multiplex PCR, the repertoire was profiled, and TCRdb retains in-frame clones only, with some absent. The table shows 140,000 to 150,000 clones, with about 80% occurring only once. The sequence was obtained from a man aged 35-49 years in good health and CMV-seronegative. Sequences were obtained from PBMCs. This chain joins TRBV2 and TRBJ2-5; 11 nucleotides agree with TRBD1. The CDR3 protein is CASRTGQGGETQYF. CDR3 sequence (DNA): TGTGCCAGCAGAACGGGACAGGGGGGAGAGACCCAGTACTTC.